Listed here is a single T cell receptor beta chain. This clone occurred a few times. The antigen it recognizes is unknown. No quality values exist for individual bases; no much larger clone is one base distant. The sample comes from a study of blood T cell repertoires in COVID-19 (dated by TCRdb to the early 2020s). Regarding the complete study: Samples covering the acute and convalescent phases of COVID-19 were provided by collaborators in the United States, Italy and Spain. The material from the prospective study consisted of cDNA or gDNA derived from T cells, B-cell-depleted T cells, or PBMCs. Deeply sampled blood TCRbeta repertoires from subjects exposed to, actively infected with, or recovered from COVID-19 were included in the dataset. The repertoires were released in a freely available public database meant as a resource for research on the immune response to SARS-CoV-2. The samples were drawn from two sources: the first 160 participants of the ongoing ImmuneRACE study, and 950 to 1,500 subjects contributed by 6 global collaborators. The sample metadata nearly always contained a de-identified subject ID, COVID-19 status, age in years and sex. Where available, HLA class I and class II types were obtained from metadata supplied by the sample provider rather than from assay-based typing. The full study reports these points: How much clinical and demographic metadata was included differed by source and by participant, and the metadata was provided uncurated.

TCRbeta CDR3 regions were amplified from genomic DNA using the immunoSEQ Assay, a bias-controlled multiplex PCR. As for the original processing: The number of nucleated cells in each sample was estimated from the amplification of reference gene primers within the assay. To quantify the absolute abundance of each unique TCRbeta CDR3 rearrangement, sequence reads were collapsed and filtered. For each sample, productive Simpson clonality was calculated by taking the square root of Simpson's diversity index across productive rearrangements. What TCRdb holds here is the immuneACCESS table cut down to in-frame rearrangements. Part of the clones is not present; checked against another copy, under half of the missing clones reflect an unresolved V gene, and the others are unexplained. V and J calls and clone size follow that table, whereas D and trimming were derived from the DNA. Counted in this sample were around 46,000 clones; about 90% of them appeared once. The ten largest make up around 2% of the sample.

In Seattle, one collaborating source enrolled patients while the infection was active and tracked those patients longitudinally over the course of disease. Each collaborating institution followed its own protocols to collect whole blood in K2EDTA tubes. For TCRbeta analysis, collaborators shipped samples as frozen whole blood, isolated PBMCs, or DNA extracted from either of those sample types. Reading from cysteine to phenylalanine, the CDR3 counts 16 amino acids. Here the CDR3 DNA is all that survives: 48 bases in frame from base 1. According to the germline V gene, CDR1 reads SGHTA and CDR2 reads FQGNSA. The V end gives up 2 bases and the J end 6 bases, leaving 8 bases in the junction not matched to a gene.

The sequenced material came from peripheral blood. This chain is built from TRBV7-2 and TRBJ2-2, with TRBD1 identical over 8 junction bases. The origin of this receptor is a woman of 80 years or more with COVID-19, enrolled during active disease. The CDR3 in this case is CASSLKAGGMSGELFF. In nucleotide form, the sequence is TGTGCCAGCAGCTTAAAGGCAGGGGGCATGTCCGGGGAGCTGTTTTTT. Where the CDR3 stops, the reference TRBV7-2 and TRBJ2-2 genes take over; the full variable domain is GAGVSQSPSNKVTEKGKDVELRCDPISGHTALYWYRQSLGQGLEFLIYFQGNSAPDKSGLPSDRFSAERTGGSVSTLTIQRTQQEDSAVYLCASSLKAGGMSGELFFGEGSRLTVL.